A selection of T cell receptor beta chains follows, all from one sample in a study of cytomegalovirus exposure and HLA in healthy donors. Using immunoSEQ multiplex PCR, the repertoire was profiled, and TCRdb retains in-frame clones only, with some absent. The top ten clones hold roughly 30% of a sample with some 90,000 clones, about 80% of them seen once. The sequenced material came from PBMCs. The receptor set was obtained from a man aged 50-60 years in good health and CMV-seropositive. Each CDR3 is given with its conserved first and last residue. Each record gives: J gene, clone size, V gene, D gene, CDR3 protein, CDR3 DNA. D genes are given only for firm matches. Only some rows state a clone size, as once, few, many or a class for expanded clones.

J gene: TRBJ1-4
clone size: NA
V gene: TRBV19
D gene: TRBD1
CDR3 protein: CASSIDPVGQLNEKLFF
CDR3 DNA: TGTGCCAGTAGTATAGACCCCGTGGGACAGCTGAATGAAAAACTGTTTTTT

J gene: TRBJ2-3
clone size: NA
V gene: TRBV2
D gene: TRBD1
CDR3 protein: CASTLTGGASDTQYF
CDR3 DNA: TGTGCCAGCACCCTGACAGGGGGCGCGTCGGATACGCAGTATTTT

J gene: TRBJ1-1
clone size: once
V gene: TRBV15
D gene: NA
CDR3 protein: CATRDDRNTEAFF
CDR3 DNA: TGTGCCACCAGAGATGACAGGAACACTGAAGCTTTCTTT

J gene: TRBJ1-2
clone size: NA
V gene: TRBV5-5
D gene: TRBD1
CDR3 protein: CASSLAWDRGYTF
CDR3 DNA: TGTGCCAGCAGCTTGGCCTGGGACAGGGGCTACACCTTC

J gene: TRBJ2-3
clone size: NA
V gene: TRBV7-3
D gene: TRBD2
CDR3 protein: CASSWGLAEHTDTQYF
CDR3 DNA: TGTGCCAGCAGCTGGGGACTAGCGGAACACACAGATACGCAGTATTTT

J gene: TRBJ2-3
clone size: few
V gene: TRBV30
D gene: TRBD2
CDR3 protein: CAWRGLAGTDTQYF
CDR3 DNA: TGTGCCTGGAGGGGACTAGCGGGCACAGATACGCAGTATTTT

J gene: TRBJ2-1
clone size: NA
V gene: TRBV27
D gene: NA
CDR3 protein: CASSLHKAGGNEQFF
CDR3 DNA: TGTGCCAGCAGTTTACATAAGGCTGGAGGGAATGAGCAGTTCTTC

J gene: TRBJ2-5
clone size: NA
V gene: TRBV29-1
D gene: TRBD1
CDR3 protein: CSDATRDRTWTQYF
CDR3 DNA: TGCAGCGATGCGACGCGGGACAGGACATGGACCCAGTACTTC

J gene: TRBJ1-4
clone size: NA
V gene: TRBV2
D gene: NA
CDR3 protein: CASSESGRQGMGKLFF
CDR3 DNA: TGTGCCAGCAGTGAATCGGGGAGGCAGGGTATGGGAAAACTGTTTTTT

J gene: TRBJ2-7
clone size: few
V gene: TRBV5-6
D gene: NA
CDR3 protein: CASSPGAAGAYEQYF
CDR3 DNA: TGTGCCAGCAGCCCCGGGGCCGCGGGGGCTTACGAGCAGTACTTC

J gene: TRBJ2-7
clone size: NA
V gene: TRBV7-2
D gene: TRBD1
CDR3 protein: CASMQRGTGSYEQYF
CDR3 DNA: TGTGCCAGCATGCAACGGGGGACAGGGTCCTACGAGCAGTACTTC

J gene: TRBJ1-4
clone size: NA
V gene: TRBV5-1
D gene: TRBD1
CDR3 protein: CASSSDRATNEKLFF
CDR3 DNA: TGCGCCAGCAGCTCCGACAGGGCAACTAATGAAAAACTGTTTTTT

J gene: TRBJ2-7
clone size: NA
V gene: TRBV27
D gene: TRBD1
CDR3 protein: CASKQTGGNEQYF
CDR3 DNA: TGTGCCAGCAAGCAGACAGGGGGCAACGAGCAGTACTTC

J gene: TRBJ2-3
clone size: NA
V gene: TRBV7-9
D gene: TRBD1
CDR3 protein: CASSLAPTGSVTDTQYF
CDR3 DNA: TGTGCCAGCAGCTTAGCGCCGACAGGGTCCGTTACAGATACGCAGTATTTT

J gene: TRBJ2-7
clone size: NA
V gene: TRBV5-1
D gene: TRBD1
CDR3 protein: CASSLAGQGAREQYF
CDR3 DNA: TGCGCCAGCAGCTTGGCGGGGCAGGGGGCGCGCGAGCAGTACTTC

J gene: TRBJ1-1
clone size: NA
V gene: TRBV11-2
D gene: NA
CDR3 protein: CASSTTGGTEAFF
CDR3 DNA: TGTGCCAGCAGCACCACCGGGGGGACTGAAGCTTTCTTT

J gene: TRBJ2-3
clone size: NA
V gene: TRBV27
D gene: NA
CDR3 protein: CASSSVIVSDTQYF
CDR3 DNA: TGTGCCAGCAGTTCCGTTATCGTGTCAGATACGCAGTATTTT

J gene: TRBJ2-1
clone size: NA
V gene: TRBV5-1
D gene: TRBD2
CDR3 protein: CASSDTGTSLHEQFF
CDR3 DNA: TGCGCCAGCAGCGATACCGGGACTAGCCTCCATGAGCAGTTCTTC

J gene: TRBJ1-2
clone size: few
V gene: TRBV7-9
D gene: NA
CDR3 protein: CSSTMAYGYTF
CDR3 DNA: TGTTCCAGTACTATGGCCTATGGCTACACCTTC

J gene: TRBJ1-3
clone size: NA
V gene: TRBV25-1
D gene: NA
CDR3 protein: CASSRRKTVRNTIYF
CDR3 DNA: TGTGCCAGCAGTCGCAGGAAGACAGTTAGAAACACCATATATTTT

J gene: TRBJ2-7
clone size: NA
V gene: TRBV18
D gene: NA
CDR3 protein: CASSPTGHEQYF
CDR3 DNA: TGTGCCAGCTCACCTACAGGGCACGAGCAGTACTTC

J gene: TRBJ1-1
clone size: NA
V gene: TRBV6-6
D gene: NA
CDR3 protein: CASGGAPEAFF
CDR3 DNA: TGTGCCAGCGGGGGGGCTCCTGAAGCTTTCTTT

J gene: TRBJ2-3
clone size: NA
V gene: TRBV5-4
D gene: NA
CDR3 protein: CASSLYRRTDTQYF
CDR3 DNA: TGTGCCAGCAGCTTGTATCGGCGGACAGATACGCAGTATTTT

J gene: TRBJ2-5
clone size: many
V gene: TRBV5-4
D gene: TRBD1
CDR3 protein: CASSSSTGGFGFGTQYF
CDR3 DNA: TGTGCCAGCAGCTCCTCTACAGGGGGTTTTGGCTTTGGGACCCAGTACTTC

J gene: TRBJ1-1
clone size: NA
V gene: TRBV18
D gene: NA
CDR3 protein: CASSPSTPGNTEAFF
CDR3 DNA: TGTGCCAGCTCACCATCAACCCCGGGGAACACTGAAGCTTTCTTT

J gene: TRBJ2-4
clone size: NA
V gene: TRBV30
D gene: TRBD1
CDR3 protein: CAWSVPGTGRVQYF
CDR3 DNA: TGTGCCTGGAGTGTACCAGGGACAGGGCGGGTTCAGTACTTC

J gene: TRBJ1-5
clone size: NA
V gene: TRBV25-1
D gene: TRBD1
CDR3 protein: CASSEMDRGRGGNQPQHF
CDR3 DNA: TGTGCCAGCAGTGAAATGGACAGGGGGCGAGGGGGCAATCAGCCCCAGCATTTT

J gene: TRBJ2-7
clone size: NA
V gene: TRBV21-1
D gene: NA
CDR3 protein: CASSKRAGGLSYEQYF
CDR3 DNA: TGTGCCAGCAGCAAACGTGCGGGAGGGCTATCCTACGAGCAGTACTTC

J gene: TRBJ2-6
clone size: NA
V gene: TRBV5-6
D gene: TRBD1
CDR3 protein: CASSLEKGATGANVLTF
CDR3 DNA: TGTGCCAGCAGCTTGGAGAAGGGGGCTACTGGGGCCAACGTCCTGACTTTC

J gene: TRBJ2-5
clone size: few
V gene: TRBV7-2
D gene: NA
CDR3 protein: CASSPPAGGKETQYF
CDR3 DNA: TGTGCCAGCAGCCCTCCGGCAGGGGGGAAAGAGACCCAGTACTTC

J gene: TRBJ2-3
clone size: NA
V gene: TRBV7-9
D gene: NA
CDR3 protein: CSSSSIVTDTQYF
CDR3 DNA: TGTTCCAGCAGCTCAATAGTCACAGATACGCAGTATTTT

J gene: TRBJ2-1
clone size: NA
V gene: TRBV14
D gene: TRBD2
CDR3 protein: CASSPRTSGRGSLWNEQFF
CDR3 DNA: TGTGCCAGCAGCCCGAGGACTAGCGGGAGGGGGTCCCTGTGGAATGAGCAGTTCTTC

J gene: TRBJ1-2
clone size: once
V gene: TRBV5-4
D gene: TRBD1
CDR3 protein: CASSLNQGAPGYTF
CDR3 DNA: TGTGCCAGCAGCTTGAATCAGGGGGCGCCTGGCTACACCTTC

J gene: TRBJ2-2
clone size: NA
V gene: TRBV11-3
D gene: TRBD2
CDR3 protein: CASSKGGSGTVGELFF
CDR3 DNA: TGTGCCAGCAGCAAAGGAGGTAGCGGGACGGTCGGGGAGCTGTTTTTT

J gene: TRBJ1-4
clone size: NA
V gene: TRBV10-3
D gene: NA
CDR3 protein: CAISKGDEAKKLFF
CDR3 DNA: TGTGCCATCAGTAAGGGAGACGAGGCAAAAAAACTGTTTTTT

J gene: TRBJ2-1
clone size: NA
V gene: TRBV7-8
D gene: TRBD2
CDR3 protein: CASSLGLADNEQFF
CDR3 DNA: TGTGCCAGCAGCTTAGGGCTAGCGGACAATGAGCAGTTCTTC

J gene: TRBJ2-1
clone size: NA
V gene: TRBV7-9
D gene: NA
CDR3 protein: CSSSQTSFSYNEQFF
CDR3 DNA: TGTTCCAGCAGCCAAACTAGCTTCTCCTACAATGAGCAGTTCTTC

J gene: TRBJ2-2
clone size: NA
V gene: TRBV5-1
D gene: NA
CDR3 protein: CASSYGARLSTGELFF
CDR3 DNA: TGCGCCAGCAGCTATGGAGCTAGATTGAGCACCGGGGAGCTGTTTTTT